This T cell receptor beta chain appears in the sequencing data of a study of cytomegalovirus exposure and HLA in healthy donors. Study-wide findings and caveats: The study designated fewer than 200 TCR beta chains cytomegalovirus-associated. The TCR clusters that emerged in the first cohort tended, a later analysis found, to co-occur in the approximately 130 validation repertoires.

This table comes from immunoSEQ multiplex PCR, and its TCRdb copy is limited to in-frame clones, with some not included. The table includes about 160,000 clones, roughly 80% detected once. A remark on this clone: The antigen is undetermined.

The V gene's germline CDR1 is MNHEY and CDR2 SVGAGI. The CDR3 covers 14 residues. V lost 7 bases, J lost 2 bases, and 13 bases lay in between. This TCR derives from a man in his thirties or forties in good health and CMV-seropositive. The chain recombines TRBV6-5 with TRBJ2-3; weak D call: TRBD1 (6 bases). Sequenced input: PBMCs. Here the CDR3 reads CASKQGQYTDTQYF. In nucleotides, the CDR3 is TGTGCCAGCAAGCAGGGGCAATACACAGATACGCAGTATTTT.